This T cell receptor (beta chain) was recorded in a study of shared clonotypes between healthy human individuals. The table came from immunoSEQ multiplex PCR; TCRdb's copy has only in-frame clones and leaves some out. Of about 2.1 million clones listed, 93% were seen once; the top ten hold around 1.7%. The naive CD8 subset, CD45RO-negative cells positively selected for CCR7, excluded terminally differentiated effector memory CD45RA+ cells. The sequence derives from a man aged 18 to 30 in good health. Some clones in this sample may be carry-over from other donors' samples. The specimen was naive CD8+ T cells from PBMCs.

CDR3 region: CASSSLAGDGYEQFF. CDR3 bases: TGTGCCAGCAGCTCACTAGCGGGAGACGGTTATGAGCAGTTCTTC. The chain carries TRBV6-5 and TRBJ2-1; 11 bases are shared with TRBD2. V was pared by 6 bases and J by 8 bases, with 9 bases of the junction left unmatched. There are 15 residues in the CDR3. Per germline, CDR1 MNHEY and CDR2 SVGAGI.